The 32 T cell receptor beta chains given below trace back to one sample, sequenced in a study of T cells in tuberculosis. After thawing and overnight rest, PBMC were stained with GMM-loaded CD1B tetramer, viability dye and anti-CD3 for sorting. The lipid loaded on the CD1B tetramers was C32 glucose monomycolate from Rhodococcus equi. Libraries were prepared by immunoSEQ multiplex PCR; TCRdb keeps only in-frame clonotypes and omits some of them. This sample has 61,000 or so clones; around 86% occur once, and the top ten carry roughly 13%. The specimen was CD1b-GMM tetramer-negative cells sorted from PBMCs. The receptors originated from an adult woman with latent tuberculosis.

This clone turned up a few times. V and J are TRBV5-5 and TRBJ1-2, with 8 bases aligning to TRBD1. Germline CDR1 reads SGHKS; CDR2 reads YYEKEE (reference sequence). After removal of 3 bases from V and 3 bases from J, the junction contained 4 bases not matched to a gene. This CDR3 has 14 amino acids. The CDR3 bases are TGTGCCAGCAGCTCGACAGGGGTAGACTATGGCTACACCTTC. Its protein product is CASSSTGVDYGYTF.

The chain has TRBV6-5 and TRBJ1-1; no reliable D call. V dropped 2 bases and J dropped 1 base, with 5 bases sitting between them. Germline V CDR1 and CDR2: MNHEY, SVGAGI. The CDR3 sequence is 13 residues long. For the CDR3, the DNA is TGTGCCAGCAGTTACGGCCGGAACACTGAAGCTTTCTTT. It codes for CASSYGRNTEAFF.

Concerning this clone itself: One junction end does not reproduce the germline sequence, and a read error may be involved. Other DNA sequences of this sample code for an identical CDR3. The chain has TRBV7-2 and TRBJ1-1, with TRBD1 matching 8 bases. The germline V gene has CDR1 SGHTA and CDR2 FQGNSA. This CDR3 has 14 amino acids. The CDR3 DNA reads TGTGCCAGCAGCCCAGGGGGCCCGAACACTGAGGCTTTCTTT. This sequence encodes CASSPGGPNTEAFF.

The rearrangement joins TRBV5-1 to TRBJ2-2; 8 bases fit TRBD1. The CDR3 runs to 16 residues. The trim removed 4 bases at V and 4 bases at J, leaving 9 bases unmatched. Germline CDR1 and CDR2: SGHRS and YFSETQ. In nucleotides, the CDR3 is TGCGCCAGCAGCCACAGGACAGGGCAGAGCACCGGGGAGCTGTTTTTT. This gives the protein CASSHRTGQSTGELFF.

The rearrangement joins TRBV12-5 to TRBJ2-7, with TRBD1 identical over 9 bases. CDR1 is LGHNT, CDR2 FRNRAP, per germline. The CDR3 runs 16 residues. J gave up 5 bases and V 0 bases, and 8 bases lay outside the gene matches. CDR3: CASGLVLRGQGDEQYF. Here the CDR3 DNA reads TGTGCTAGTGGTTTGGTATTAAGGGGACAGGGAGACGAGCAGTACTTC.

This chain joins TRBV10-2 and TRBJ2-1; TRBD1 agrees at 7 bases. The J segment lost 3 bases and the V segment lost 7 bases, leaving 6 bases of the junction unmatched. Germline CDR1 is WSHSY and CDR2 is SAAADI. The CDR3 consists of 14 residues. CDR3 amino acids: CASINRGYYNEQFF. The CDR3 coding sequence is TGCGCCAGCATCAACAGGGGCTACTACAATGAGCAGTTCTTC.

The chain employs TRBV4-2 and TRBJ2-3; possibly TRBD2 for D (6 bases). V was clipped by 4 bases and J by 1 base, with 27 bases between them. Germline values: CDR1 LGHNA, CDR2 YNFKEQ. The CDR3 covers 20 residues. The CDR3 spells CASSRSVGALGGSGTDTQYF. CDR3 nucleotides: TGTGCCAGCAGCCGATCCGTTGGGGCCTTAGGAGGGAGCGGCACAGATACGCAGTATTTT.

The rearrangement links TRBV7-2 to TRBJ1-2; 8 bases line up with TRBD1. This CDR3 is built from 17 residues. In germline, CDR1 is SGHTA, CDR2 FQGNSA. Trimming took 4 bases from V and 3 from J; bases not matched to a gene: 13. In DNA form, the CDR3 reads TGTGCCAGCAGCTCCCGGACAGGGACGGTATCATACTATGGCTACACCTTC. This sequence encodes CASSSRTGTVSYYGYTF. The entire variable domain, with the rest obtained from reference TRBV7-2 and TRBJ1-2, is as follows: GAGVSQSPSNKVTEKGKDVELRCDPISGHTALYWYRQSLGQGLEFLIYFQGNSAPDKSGLPSDRFSAERTGGSVSTLTIQRTQQEDSAVYLCASSSRTGTVSYYGYTFGSGTRLTVV.

The V and J genes are TRBV6-6 and TRBJ2-7; 7 bases match TRBD1. The CDR3 is 14 residues long. CDR1 and CDR2 (germline): MNHNY, SVGAGI (reference sequence). The ends lost 7 bases at V and 0 bases at J; junction bases unmatched: 6. CDR3 nucleotides: TGTGCCAGCAACACAGGGGTTAGCTCCTACGAGCAGTACTTC. Its protein product is CASNTGVSSYEQYF.

The rearrangement joins TRBV7-7 to TRBJ2-1; 10 nucleotides align to TRBD2. V lost 5 bases to trimming and J lost 4 bases; unmatched junction nucleotides: 2. CDR1 is SSHAT and CDR2 is FNYEAQ in the germline V gene (reference sequence). This CDR3 contains 14 residues. CDR3 DNA sequence: TGTGCCAGCAGCCGTAGCGGGGGGTACAATGAGCAGTTCTTC. Residues: CASSRSGGYNEQFF.

This clone rates as medium-sized. This rearrangement joins TRBV21-1 to TRBJ1-5; the table's D call of TRBD1 was not tested on the DNA. TRBV21-1 is recorded as a pseudogene. This CDR3 comprises 14 residues. CDR3 sequence (DNA): TGTGCCAGCCTGAGAGTACAGGGCGATCAGCCCCAGCATTTT. This sequence encodes CASLRVQGDQPQHF.

The rearrangement uses TRBV19 and TRBJ1-1; no reliable D call. The CDR3 is 15 residues long. The V end was cut by 4 bases, the J end by 3 bases, with 15 bases between. Germline CDR1 is LNHDA and CDR2 is SQIVND (reference sequence). CDR3 residues: CASSKEVSAYTEAFF. CDR3 sequence (DNA): TGTGCCAGTAGTAAGGAGGTCTCGGCCTACACTGAAGCTTTCTTT.

The chain couples TRBV10-3 to TRBJ2-5; TRBD1 matches 12 bases. The V segment lost 6 bases and the J segment 5 bases; nucleotides outside the gene matches: 13. The CDR3 runs to 17 residues. The germline V gene encodes CDR1 ENHRY and CDR2 SYGVKD. In nucleotides, the CDR3 is TGTGCCATCAGCGAACCCGGGGGGACAGGGGGCTCCGAGACCCAGTACTTC. Amino acids: CAISEPGGTGGSETQYF.

The V call is TRBV10-3, the J call TRBJ2-1, with D possibly matching TRBD1 (6 bases). The CDR3 contains 16 residues. Trimming shortened V by 3 bases and J by 3 bases, and 15 bases separated the two germline ends. CDR1 is ENHRY and CDR2 is SYGVKD in the germline V gene. For the CDR3, the DNA is TGTGCCATCAGTGATACCCAGGGGAGCGGCTACAATGAGCAGTTCTTC. Amino acids: CAISDTQGSGYNEQFF.

The V and J genes are TRBV29-1 and TRBJ2-5, with 8 bases identical to TRBD2. V shed 6 bases, J shed 5 bases, and the junction held 8 bases outside the gene matches. In germline, CDR1 is SQVTM, CDR2 ANQGSEA. This CDR3 region has 13 residues. As DNA, the CDR3 is TGCAGCGTCAGCGGGAGCGGTCCCGAGACCCAGTACTTC. This translates into CSVSGSGPETQYF.

This chain links TRBV6-5 with TRBJ1-5; D is unresolved. From germline, CDR1 is MNHEY and CDR2 SVGAGI. With 4 bases removed from V and 3 bases from J, the gap between germline ends came to 10 bases. The CDR3 is 14 amino acids. Here the CDR3 reads CASSSPGNNQPQHF. CDR3 bases: TGTGCCAGCAGTTCCCCGGGGAACAATCAGCCCCAGCATTTT.

In this sample, this clone turned up a few times. The genes are TRBV28 and TRBJ2-7; D is ambiguous. CDR1 and CDR2 from the germline V gene are MDHEN and SYDVKM. The CDR3 length is 13 residues. Trimming removed 2 bases at V and 0 bases at J, with 5 bases between. The CDR3 nucleotides read TGTGCCAGCAGTTTACAGGTCTCCTACGAGCAGTACTTC. Translated, it gives CASSLQVSYEQYF.

The rearrangement joins TRBV5-1 to TRBJ1-1, with 7 bases fitting TRBD1. V shed 2 bases, J shed 4 bases, and the junction held 5 bases outside the gene matches. CDR1 is SGHRS, CDR2 YFSETQ, per germline. The CDR3 consists of 14 residues. This CDR3 is CASSLRQGGTEAFF. The CDR3, as DNA: TGCGCCAGCAGCTTAAGACAGGGCGGCACTGAAGCTTTCTTT. The entire variable domain, with the rest obtained from reference TRBV5-1 and TRBJ1-1, is as follows: KAGVTQTPRYLIKTRGQQVTLSCSPISGHRSVSWYQQTPGQGLQFLFEYFSETQRNKGNFPGRFSGRQFSNSRSEMNVSTLELGDSALYLCASSLRQGGTEAFFGQGTRLTVV.

The chain uses TRBV4-2 and TRBJ2-7, with a weak D call TRBD1 (6 bases). The CDR3 length is 15 residues. CDR1 is LGHNA, CDR2 YNFKEQ, per germline. Trimming stripped 1 base from V and 0 bases from J, with 10 bases between. CDR3 in amino acids: CASSQAGQSSYEQYF. As DNA, the CDR3 is TGTGCCAGCAGCCAAGCTGGACAGAGCTCCTACGAGCAGTACTTC.

The CDR3 here is CSVVGTGYEQYF. The DNA for the CDR3 is TGCAGCGTTGTAGGGACAGGCTACGAGCAGTACTTC. The chain has TRBV29-1 and TRBJ2-7; 8 bases align to TRBD1. Germline CDR1 is SQVTM and CDR2 is ANQGSEA. The CDR3 covers 12 residues. V lost 4 bases to trimming and J lost 3 bases; unmatched junction nucleotides: 2.

V usage is TRBV5-1 and J usage is TRBJ2-3; 8 nucleotides align to TRBD1. Germline V gene sequence: CDR1 SGHRS, CDR2 YFSETQ. V was clipped by 3 bases and J by 5 bases; unmatched bases: 5. The length of the CDR3 is 14 residues. In DNA, the CDR3 is TGCGCCAGCAGCTCGGGACAGGCCAGAGATACGCAGTATTTT. Translation gives CASSSGQARDTQYF.

Only one count was recorded for this clone. The chain couples TRBV11-3 to TRBJ2-3; 11 bases are a match to TRBD2. The germline V gene has CDR1 SGHNT and CDR2 YENEEA. The CDR3 covers 17 residues. J was trimmed by 5 bases and V by 5 bases; bases with no gene match: 12. The CDR3 region has the DNA TGTGCCAGCAGCCCGGGGGTAGCGGGAGGGCCGGGAGATACGCAGTATTTT. Its translation: CASSPGVAGGPGDTQYF.

The chain carries TRBV15 and TRBJ2-2, with TRBD1 identical over 7 bases. V gave up 0 bases and J gave up 4 bases; unmatched junction bases: 2. The germline gives CDR1 LNHNV, CDR2 YYDKDF (reference sequence). This CDR3 spans 15 amino acids. CDR3 sequence: CATSRERGRTGELFF. The DNA of the CDR3 is TGTGCCACCAGCAGAGAGAGGGGGCGCACCGGGGAGCTGTTTTTT.

This clone showed up just once. The chain joins TRBV7-8 to TRBJ2-5; the D gene is possibly TRBD2 (6 bases). The J call may be mistaken, given a closer DNA end match to TRBJ2-7. In germline, CDR1 is SGHVS, CDR2 FQNEAQ. This CDR3 spans 13 amino acids. CDR3 loop: CASSVGTFYEQYF. The CDR3, as DNA: TGTGCCAGCAGCGTCGGGACTTTCTACGAGCAGTACTTC.

The V and J genes are TRBV19 and TRBJ1-1, with 9 bases fitting TRBD1. V was clipped by 5 bases and J by 11 bases; unmatched bases: 12. Germline assignment: CDR1 LNHDA and CDR2 SQIVND (reference sequence). This CDR3 comprises 14 residues. CDR3 nucleotides: TGTGCCAGTAGTCCTCCCCGGGACAGGGTAGGGGCTTTCTTT. Protein product: CASSPPRDRVGAFF.

This sequence joins TRBV9 and TRBJ1-1, with D hard to call. Germline V gene sequence: CDR1 SGDLS, CDR2 YYNGEE. The V gene lost 0 bases and the J gene lost 1 base, with 7 bases spanning the gap. This CDR3 region has 14 residues. The CDR3 sequence is CASSVAAANTEAFF. In DNA form, the CDR3 reads TGTGCCAGCAGCGTAGCTGCGGCGAACACTGAAGCTTTCTTT.

The rearrangement links TRBV5-1 to TRBJ1-1; D gene uncertain. The CDR3 runs to 11 residues. With 3 bases removed from V and 8 bases from J, the gap between germline ends came to 8 bases. Per germline, CDR1 SGHRS and CDR2 YFSETQ. The CDR3 loop reads CASSWRGEAFF. CDR3 DNA sequence: TGCGCCAGCAGCTGGCGAGGGGAAGCTTTCTTT.

The chain couples TRBV14 to TRBJ2-1, with TRBD2 identical over 7 bases. V lost 4 bases and J lost 0; bases outside the gene matches: 6. The CDR3 length is 16 residues. The germline CDR1 and CDR2 sequences are SGHDN and FVKESK. The DNA for the CDR3 is TGTGCCAGCAGCCGTAGCGGGTCCGGCTCCTACAATGAGCAGTTCTTC. Its protein product is CASSRSGSGSYNEQFF.

The rearrangement uses TRBV2 and TRBJ1-2; 8 bases agree with TRBD1. The CDR3 totals 14 residues. V was pared by 6 bases and J by 7 bases, with 10 bases of the junction left unmatched. Germline V gene lookup returns CDR1 SNHLY and CDR2 FYNNEI. The chain's CDR3 is CASRPSQGARGYTF. The DNA of the CDR3 is TGTGCCAGCAGGCCGAGCCAGGGGGCGCGTGGCTACACCTTC.

The V and J genes are TRBV5-1 and TRBJ2-2; 8 positions agree with TRBD2. Germline lookup yields CDR1 SGHRS and CDR2 YFSETQ. The CDR3 is made up of 14 amino acids. With 5 bases clipped from V and 3 bases from J, the junction kept 3 bases outside the gene matches. CDR3 protein: CASSSGGYTGELFF. In DNA form, the CDR3 reads TGCGCCAGCAGTTCGGGAGGGTACACCGGGGAGCTGTTTTTT.

This clone was detected only a few times. The V gene is TRBV30, the J gene TRBJ1-1; TRBD1 is a possible D gene (5 bases). The V gene's germline CDR1 is GTSNPN and CDR2 SVGIG (reference sequence). V was cut by 2 bases and J by 0 bases, with 13 bases left in between. This CDR3 has 15 amino acids. The CDR3 spells CAWSRWGSVNTEAFF. The CDR3 DNA follows: TGTGCCTGGAGTAGGTGGGGCAGTGTGAACACTGAAGCTTTCTTT.

The CDR3 spells CASSQAPPGQGSGLAGLYEQYF. The CDR3 DNA follows: TGCGCCAGCAGCCAAGCTCCACCGGGACAGGGCTCTGGACTAGCGGGTCTCTACGAGCAGTACTTC. The J gene is TRBJ2-5, the V gene TRBV4-3; 11 positions match TRBD2. The J call may be incorrect, as the DNA end agrees better with TRBJ2-7. This CDR3 has 22 amino acids. Germline CDR1 reads LGHNA; CDR2 reads YSLEER.